This TCR beta chain is from a study of cytomegalovirus exposure and HLA in healthy donors. Study at large: Membership in the Caucasian-associated ancestry cluster was found for about four fifths of 398 genotyped donors.

On this clone itself: Its target is not known.

Per the germline V gene, CDR1 is SGHAT and CDR2 is FQNNGV. V lost 1 base and J 8 bases, leaving 15 bases between the germline ends. The CDR3 extends over 15 amino acids. Vbeta (60) and Jbeta (13) primers were used in the PCR. Generated by immunoSEQ multiplex PCR, the TCRdb table keeps only in-frame clones and is missing some. The table shows about 110,000 clones, with roughly 80% occurring only once. The study, taken as a whole, reports: Among the CMV-associated chains, three were confirmed in vitro as specific for CMV antigens. CMV serostatus was the sole immune exposure data available.

This clonotype originated in a man aged 25-45 years in good health and CMV-seropositive. The rearrangement joins TRBV11-2 to TRBJ2-1; perhaps TRBD1 as D (6 bases). The specimen sequenced was PBMCs. CDR3 sequence: CASSLGAGVLDEQFF. In nucleotides, the CDR3 is TGTGCCAGCAGCTTAGGGGCAGGGGTATTGGATGAGCAGTTCTTC.